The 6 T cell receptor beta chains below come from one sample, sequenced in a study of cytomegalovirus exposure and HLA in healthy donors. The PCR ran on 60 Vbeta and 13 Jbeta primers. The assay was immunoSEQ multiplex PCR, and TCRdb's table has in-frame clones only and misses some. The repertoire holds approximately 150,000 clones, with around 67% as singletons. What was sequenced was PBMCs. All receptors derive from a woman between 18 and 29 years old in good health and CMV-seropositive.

CDR3 nucleotides: TGCAGCGTTGTGCAGGGAGGTGAAAAACTGTTTTTT. Its translation: CSVVQGGEKLFF. The J gene is TRBJ1-4, the V gene TRBV29-1, with D perhaps TRBD1 (5 bases). The CDR3 covers 12 residues. Between the trimmed V and J ends, which lost 4 bases and 7 bases, there was a span of 10 bases. Germline CDR1 and CDR2: SQVTM and ANQGSEA. The variable domain in full, completed from reference TRBV29-1 and TRBJ1-4, reads SAVISQKPSRDICQRGTSLTIQCQVDSQVTMMFWYRQQPGQSLTLIATANQGSEATYESGFVIDKFPISRPNLTFSTLTVSNMSPEDSSIYLCSVVQGGEKLFFGSGTQLSVL.

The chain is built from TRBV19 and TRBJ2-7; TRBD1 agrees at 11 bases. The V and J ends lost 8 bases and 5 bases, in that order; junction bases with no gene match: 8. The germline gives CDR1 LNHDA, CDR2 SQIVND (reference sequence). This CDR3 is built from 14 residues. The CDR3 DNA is TGTGCCAGTCGGGGGACAGGGGGTTCGAACGAGCAGTACTTC. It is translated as CASRGTGGSNEQYF.

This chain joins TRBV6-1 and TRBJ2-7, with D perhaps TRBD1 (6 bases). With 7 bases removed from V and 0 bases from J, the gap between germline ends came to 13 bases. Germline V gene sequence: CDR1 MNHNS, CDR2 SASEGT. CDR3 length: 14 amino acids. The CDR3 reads CASIGRDTSYEQYF. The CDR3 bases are TGTGCCAGCATCGGCCGGGACACCTCCTACGAGCAGTACTTC.

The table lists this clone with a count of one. The CDR3 DNA reads as TGTGCCAGTAGTATAGGACTGACTAGCGGGGTACAAGAGACCCAGTACTTC. It translates to CASSIGLTSGVQETQYF. This chain uses TRBV19 with TRBJ2-5; 11 positions match TRBD2. Germline loops: CDR1 LNHDA, CDR2 SQIVND (reference sequence). The CDR3 runs to 17 residues. J lost 2 bases, V lost 1 base, and 6 bases had no gene match.

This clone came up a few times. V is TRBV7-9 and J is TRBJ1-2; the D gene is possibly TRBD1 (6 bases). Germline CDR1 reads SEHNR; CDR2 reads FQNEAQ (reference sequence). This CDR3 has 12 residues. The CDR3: CSGSGTSYGYTF. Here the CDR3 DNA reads TGTTCCGGTTCCGGGACAAGCTATGGCTACACCTTC.

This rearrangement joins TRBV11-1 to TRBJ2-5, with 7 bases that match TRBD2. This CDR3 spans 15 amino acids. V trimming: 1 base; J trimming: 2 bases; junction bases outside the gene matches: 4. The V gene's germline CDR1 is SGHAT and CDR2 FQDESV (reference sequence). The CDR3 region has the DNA TGTGCCAGCAGCTTAGATAACGGGGGGCAAGAGACCCAGTACTTC. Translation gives CASSLDNGGQETQYF.